This T cell receptor beta chain came from a study of blood T cell repertoires in COVID-19 (dated by TCRdb to about 2020). Context from the whole study: Samples covering the acute and convalescent phases of COVID-19 were provided by collaborators in the United States, Italy and Spain. The prospective study material was composed of cDNA or gDNA derived from T cells, B-cell-depleted T cells, or PBMCs. Samples came from the ongoing ImmuneRACE study (first 160 participants) plus 1,254 subjects from 6 global collaborators. The repertoires were released in a freely available public database intended as a resource for research on the immune response to SARS-CoV-2. The sample metadata nearly always contained a de-identified subject ID, COVID-19 status, age in years and sex. Where available, HLA class I and class II types were taken from metadata supplied by the sample provider and were not determined by assay-based typing. Subjects who had been exposed to COVID-19, were actively infected with it, or had recovered from it provided the deeply sampled blood TCRbeta repertoires that made up the dataset.

TCRbeta CDR3 regions were amplified from genomic DNA by means of the immunoSEQ Assay, a bias-controlled multiplex PCR. The study's own analysis went as follows. The number of nucleated cells in each sample was estimated by amplification of reference gene primers within the assay. To quantify the absolute abundance of each unique TCRbeta CDR3 rearrangement, sequence reads were collapsed and filtered. For each sample, productive Simpson clonality was calculated by taking the square root of Simpson's diversity index across productive rearrangements. Here the immuneACCESS table is served through TCRdb, limited to in-frame sequences with V and J called. Missing clones are a known gap in these copies; in checked studies unresolved V genes cover under half, and the rest lacks a known reason. The V and J calls and clone size are taken from that table; D and trimming were inferred from the DNA. The sample table records 250,000 to 300,000 clones; roughly 90% of these occur just once. The top ten clones comprise approximately 2.4% of the sample.

Of note for this clone: This clone's antigen is unknown. The input lacks base qualities; no much larger clone sits a single base away.

Results the study describes overall, beyond this receptor: The quantity of clinical and demographic metadata differed by source and by participant and was supplied without curation.

Per the germline V gene, MDHEN is the CDR1 and SYDVKM is the CDR2. Its CDR3 holds 15 amino acids, cysteine through phenylalanine. The kept DNA is CDR3 alone, 45 bases in frame from the first base. V has 6 bases trimmed and J has 1 base trimmed; junction bases matching no gene number 5. Participants in the prospective study were enrolled through a virtual design, were aged about 18 to 100 years, and lived in 24 United States geographic areas. In the prospective study, participants were assigned to cohorts based on the clinical history participants reported in a screening survey and a study questionnaire. Mobile phlebotomists in the prospective study collected whole blood, serum and a nasopharyngeal or oropharyngeal swab from every participant. Prospective study participants could optionally give additional blood draws and questionnaires over an approximately 2-month period. Before DNA extraction, prospective study blood samples were shipped either frozen or at room temperature.

Sequencing was done on a sample of PBMCs or T cells enriched from blood (not recorded which). The chain is assembled from TRBV28 and TRBJ1-5; TRBD1 aligns with 8 central bases. This TCR derives from a woman aged 40 to 50 with acute COVID-19. CDR3 protein: CASSYDRGSNQPQHF. The nucleotide sequence is TGTGCCAGCAGCTACGACAGGGGAAGCAATCAGCCCCAGCATTTT.